This T cell receptor beta chain was profiled in a study of T cell repertoires in cytomegalovirus infection. Overall study: Through public TCR beta signatures, both CMV infection and matching HLA type were indicated.

Germline CDR1 reads MNHNY; CDR2 reads SVGAGI (reference sequence). CDR3 length: 15 amino acids. Study-wide findings and caveats: HLA-C-restricted CMV-specific TCR beta clonotypes were dominant in the ex vivo response.

TCRdb analysed the reads with MiXCR anew, one entry per CDR3 protein. The sample shows over 150,000 distinct CDR3 sequences, roughly a fifth of them seen only once. About this clonotype: The target antigen is unknown. The germline gene is not matched at one end of the junction; a read error may be the cause.

The chain carries TRBV6-6 and TRBJ1-6, with D hard to call. The sequencing sample was made of PBMCs. The receptor was derived from a human donor in good health (CMV status not recorded). Some clones in this sample may be carry-over from other donors' samples. CDR3 amino acids: CASGYGNSYNSPLHF. As DNA, the CDR3 is TGTGCCAGCGGTTACGGGAACTCCTATAATTCACCCCTCCACTTT.